Listed below are T cell receptor beta chains from one sample, sequenced in a study of T cell responses to AZD1222 COVID-19 vaccine. TCRdb keeps only in-frame clones here, not all; method: immunoSEQ multiplex PCR. The table has around 140,000 clones, 90% seen once. The material was peripheral blood, obtained on day 0 of AZD1222 vaccination. These receptors were obtained from an adult in good health. Each CDR3 is given with its conserved first and last residue. The D gene is left open where the match is weak. A clone size is listed for some rows: how often the clone was seen (once, few, many), or a class if it is expanded.

.	TRBV20-1	.	TRBJ2-7	CSASGAYEQYF	TGCAGTGCTTCGGGGGCGTACGAGCAGTACTTC
.	TRBV9	TRBD2	TRBJ2-3	CASSVGHTSGTDTQYF	TGTGCCAGCAGCGTAGGGCACACTAGCGGCACAGATACGCAGTATTTT
.	TRBV12-2	.	TRBJ2-5	CASRFWAREETQYF	TGTGCAAGTCGCTTCTGGGCCAGGGAGGAGACCCAGTACTTC
.	TRBV14	.	TRBJ2-2	CASSQRSGELFF	TGTGCCAGCAGCCAACGATCCGGGGAGCTGTTTTTT
.	TRBV2	.	TRBJ2-1	CASSEYEQFF	TGTGCCAGCAGTGAGTATGAGCAGTTCTTC
.	TRBV11-2	.	TRBJ1-2	CASSVQTGLHRNGYTF	TGTGCCAGCAGCGTTCAAACAGGGCTTCATAGGAATGGCTACACCTTC
once	TRBV23-1	.	TRBJ1-5	CASSQIVQGHQPQHF	TGCGCCAGCAGTCAAATTGTGCAGGGGCATCAGCCCCAGCATTTT
.	TRBV30	.	TRBJ2-2	CAWSGYFTGELFF	TGTGCCTGGAGTGGGTACTTCACCGGGGAGCTGTTTTTT
few	TRBV6-4	.	TRBJ1-4	CASSDRGGGVNEKLFF	TGTGCCAGCAGTGACCGAGGGGGGGGAGTTAATGAAAAACTGTTTTTT
.	TRBV14	.	TRBJ1-1	CASSQVREAFF	TGTGCCAGCAGCCAAGTTCGGGAAGCTTTCTTT